This TCR beta chain was sequenced for a study of cytotoxic CD8 clonotypes in ibrutinib-treated CLL (dated by TCRdb to the early 2020s). At the level of the whole study: The cohort included roughly 15 treatment-naive and approximately twelve relapsed/refractory patients; roughly 17 were IGHV unmutated. Longitudinal samples were obtainable from about 30% of the roughly 90 participants in the trial. Responses were partial in roughly 24 patients and complete in 2; after median around 66 months follow-up, about 14 stayed in remission and 12 progressed. Cryopreserved peripheral blood mononuclear cells were collected at three points: before therapy, at response, and at either sustained remission or disease progression. Response samples were taken after a median of 12 months on treatment, ranging from about 6 to 36 months. Samples averaged 255,043 productive templates and some 91,000 productive rearrangements.

On the study overall, not on this receptor specifically: Sampling times were not matched between patients in sustained remission and patients whose disease was progressing, and lymph node repertoires were not examined. Baseline clonality was found to be higher than that of age-matched healthy donors and was strongly correlated with circulating CD8+ T-cell counts. Public clonotypes were rare and either shrank or stayed stable during treatment, and the rise in clonality at ibrutinib response reflected expansion of private clonotypes. At ibrutinib response clonality went up, during sustained remission it held steady, and at progression it dropped back toward baseline.

CDR1 LNHDA and CDR2 SQIVND were looked up in the germline V gene (reference sequence). Relative to germline, V is missing 9 bases and J is missing 3 bases, with 2 bases of the junction outside any gene match. Reading from cysteine to phenylalanine, the CDR3 counts 11 amino acids. The retained sequence is limited to the CDR3, 33 bases, with the frame set at the first base. This clone was seen a few times. The antigen it recognizes is unknown. No base-level quality is on record; no much larger clone is a single base apart. On a MiSeq, deep resolution sequencing aimed for a depth between 1 in 1 million and 1 in 200,000 T cells, with each clonotype covered approximately 9.8x on average. The immunoSEQ hsTCRB Kit was used to generate TCR beta libraries. In the source study's methods: ImmunoSEQ Data Assistant and ImmunoSEQ Analyzer were used for data analysis, and V, D and J genes were assigned according to IMGT definitions. Clonality, with values ranging from 0 to 1, was calculated as one minus the normalized Shannon entropy of productive rearrangement frequencies. Only overrepresented clonotypes making up at least 0.05% of each patient's repertoire were included in the public clonotype analysis. Some 12 age-matched healthy donor repertoires from immuneACCESS served as clonality controls. TCRdb took over this immuneACCESS table, retaining in-frame rearrangements with V and J assigned. Such tables are incomplete; in checked studies, under half of the missing clones stem from an unresolved V gene, and the remainder is unexplained. The V and J calls and clone size come from that table; D and trimming were worked out from the DNA. For this sample there are more than 20,000 clones; roughly 70% appear just once. The ten largest clones represent 20% to 30% of the sample.

For TCR beta library preparation, approximately 1.9 micrograms of genomic DNA was extracted from cryopreserved PBMCs. Longitudinal blood samples from CLL patients on ibrutinib monotherapy underwent high-throughput TCR beta sequencing. The patients took part in an open-label, single-center phase 2 trial of ibrutinib monotherapy. The chain joins TRBV19 to TRBJ2-7, and TRBD2 matches 7 of the central bases. The receptor comes from a human donor with chronic lymphocytic leukemia. Sequencing was performed on PBMCs, taken before ibrutinib treatment. The encoded CDR3 is CASGGGYEQYF. The nucleotide sequence reads as follows: TGTGCCAGCGGCGGGGGCTACGAGCAGTACTTC.